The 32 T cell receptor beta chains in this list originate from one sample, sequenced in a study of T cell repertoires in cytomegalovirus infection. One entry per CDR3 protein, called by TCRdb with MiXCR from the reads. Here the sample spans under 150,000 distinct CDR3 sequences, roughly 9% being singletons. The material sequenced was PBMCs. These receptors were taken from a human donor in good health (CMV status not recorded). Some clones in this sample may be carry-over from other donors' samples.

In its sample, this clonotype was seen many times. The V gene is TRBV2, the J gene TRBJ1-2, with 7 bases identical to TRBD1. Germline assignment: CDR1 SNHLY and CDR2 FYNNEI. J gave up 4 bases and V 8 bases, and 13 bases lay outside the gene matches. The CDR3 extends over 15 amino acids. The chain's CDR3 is CASFRTGKRSYGYTF. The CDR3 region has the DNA TGTGCCAGCTTCCGGACAGGCAAACGGAGCTATGGCTACACCTTC.

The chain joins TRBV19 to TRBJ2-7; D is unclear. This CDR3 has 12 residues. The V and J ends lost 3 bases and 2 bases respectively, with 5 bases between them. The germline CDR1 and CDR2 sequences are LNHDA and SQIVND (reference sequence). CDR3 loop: CASSIVPYEQYF. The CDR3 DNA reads TGTGCCAGTAGTATTGTCCCCTACGAGCAGTACTTC.

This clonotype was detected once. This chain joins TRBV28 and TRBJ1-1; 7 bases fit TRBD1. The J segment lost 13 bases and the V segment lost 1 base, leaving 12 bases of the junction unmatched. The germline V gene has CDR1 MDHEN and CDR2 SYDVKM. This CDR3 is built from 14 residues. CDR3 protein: CASSLSRTGGNGFF. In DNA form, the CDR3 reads TGTGCCAGCAGTTTATCCCGGACAGGTGGGAATGGTTTCTTT.

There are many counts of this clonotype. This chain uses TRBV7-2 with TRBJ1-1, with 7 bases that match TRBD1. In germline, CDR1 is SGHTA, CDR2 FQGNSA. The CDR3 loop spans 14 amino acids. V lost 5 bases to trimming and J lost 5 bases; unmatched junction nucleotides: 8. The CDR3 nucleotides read TGTGCCAGCAGCGTACAGGGGTATCGAACTGAAGCTTTCTTT. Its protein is CASSVQGYRTEAFF.

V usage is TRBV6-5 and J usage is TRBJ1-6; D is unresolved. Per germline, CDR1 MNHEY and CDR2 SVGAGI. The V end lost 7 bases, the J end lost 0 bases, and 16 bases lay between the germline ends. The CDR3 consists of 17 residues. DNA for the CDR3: TGTGCCAGCAACCCGTGGGCGGGGAGCTCCTATAATTCACCCCTCCACTTT. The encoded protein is CASNPWAGSSYNSPLHF.

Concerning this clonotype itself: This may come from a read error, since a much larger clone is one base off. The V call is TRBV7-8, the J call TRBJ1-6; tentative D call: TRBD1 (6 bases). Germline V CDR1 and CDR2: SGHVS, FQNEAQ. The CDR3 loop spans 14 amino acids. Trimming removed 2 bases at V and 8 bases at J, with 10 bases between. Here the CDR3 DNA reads TGTGCCAGCAGCTTATCGAGGGGGGATTCACCCCTCCACTTT. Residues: CASSLSRGDSPLHF.

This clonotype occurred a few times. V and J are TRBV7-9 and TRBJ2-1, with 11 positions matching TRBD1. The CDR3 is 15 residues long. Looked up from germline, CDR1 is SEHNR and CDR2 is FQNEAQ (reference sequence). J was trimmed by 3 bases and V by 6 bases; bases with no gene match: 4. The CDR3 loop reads CASRQGTGGYNEQFF. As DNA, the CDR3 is TGTGCCAGCAGACAGGGGACAGGGGGCTACAATGAGCAGTTCTTC. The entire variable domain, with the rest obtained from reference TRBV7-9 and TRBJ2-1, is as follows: DTGVSQNPRHKITKRGQNVTFRCDPISEHNRLYWYRQTLGQGPEFLTYFQNEAQLEKSRLLSDRFSAERPKGSFSTLEIQRTEQGDSAMYLCASRQGTGGYNEQFFGPGTRLTVL.

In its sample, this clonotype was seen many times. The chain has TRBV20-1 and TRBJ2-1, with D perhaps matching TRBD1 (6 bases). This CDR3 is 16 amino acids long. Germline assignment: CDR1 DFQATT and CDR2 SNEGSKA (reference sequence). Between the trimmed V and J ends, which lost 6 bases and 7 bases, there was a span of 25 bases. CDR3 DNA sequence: TGCAGTGCCCGAAGGGTACAGGGCGGTAAGAGGAATGAGCAGTTCTTC. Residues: CSARRVQGGKRNEQFF.

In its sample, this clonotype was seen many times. DNA of the CDR3: TGTGCCAGCAGCCCGTGGACAGGGGGCTTCACAGATACGCAGTATTTT. It encodes CASSPWTGGFTDTQYF. V is TRBV7-9 and J is TRBJ2-3, with 11 bases fitting TRBD1. Germline assignment: CDR1 SEHNR and CDR2 FQNEAQ (reference sequence). V gave up 5 bases and J gave up 2 bases; unmatched junction bases: 6. The CDR3 totals 16 residues.

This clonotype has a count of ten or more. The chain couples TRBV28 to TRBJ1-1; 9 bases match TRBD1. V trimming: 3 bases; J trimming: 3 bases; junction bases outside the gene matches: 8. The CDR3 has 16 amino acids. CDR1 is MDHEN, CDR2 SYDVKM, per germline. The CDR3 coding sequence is TGTGCCAGCAGTTTCGGACAGGGGCCCACATACACTGAAGCTTTCTTT. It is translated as CASSFGQGPTYTEAFF.

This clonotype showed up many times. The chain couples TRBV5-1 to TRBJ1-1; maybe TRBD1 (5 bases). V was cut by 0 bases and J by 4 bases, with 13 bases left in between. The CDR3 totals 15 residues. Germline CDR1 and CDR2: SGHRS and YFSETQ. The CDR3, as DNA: TGCGCCAGCAGCTTGGTGTCAGGGCGGCGCACTGAAGCTTTCTTT. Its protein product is CASSLVSGRRTEAFF.

CDR3: CSASAQGARYEQYF. DNA for the CDR3: TGCAGTGCTAGTGCCCAGGGGGCGCGCTACGAGCAGTACTTC. The rearrangement links TRBV20-1 to TRBJ2-7, with 8 bases aligning to TRBD1. The V segment lost 3 bases and the J segment 3 bases; nucleotides outside the gene matches: 7. Germline CDR1 DFQATT, CDR2 SNEGSKA (reference sequence). The CDR3 runs 14 residues.

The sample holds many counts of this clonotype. The CDR3 DNA reads as TGTGCCACTGATAACTATGGCTACACCTTC. Its protein is CATDNYGYTF. V and J are TRBV28 and TRBJ1-2; no clear D. The germline V gene has CDR1 MDHEN and CDR2 SYDVKM. The V gene lost 10 bases and the J gene lost 1 base, with 4 bases spanning the gap. CDR3 length equals 10 residues.

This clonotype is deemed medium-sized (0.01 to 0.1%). DNA of the CDR3: TGTGCCAGCAGCTGGGGGGCAGGGCGGGCCTACGAGCAGTACTTC. Amino acid sequence: CASSWGAGRAYEQYF. The J gene is TRBJ2-7, the V gene TRBV7-8; tentatively, D is TRBD1 or TRBD2 (6 bases each). Per the germline V gene, CDR1 is SGHVS and CDR2 is FQNEAQ. The CDR3 is made up of 15 amino acids. V dropped 4 bases and J dropped 2 bases, with 15 bases sitting between them.

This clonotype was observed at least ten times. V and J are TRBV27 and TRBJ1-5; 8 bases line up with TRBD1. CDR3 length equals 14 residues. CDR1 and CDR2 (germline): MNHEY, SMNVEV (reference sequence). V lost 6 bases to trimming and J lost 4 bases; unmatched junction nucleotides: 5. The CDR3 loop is CASSPNRGNQPQHF. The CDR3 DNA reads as TGTGCCAGCAGCCCGAACAGGGGGAATCAGCCCCAGCATTTT.

This CDR3 is CSVAMEAGNTIYF. As DNA, the CDR3 is TGCAGCGTTGCTATGGAAGCAGGAAACACCATATATTTT. This rearrangement joins TRBV29-1 to TRBJ1-3; D uncertain. Trimming cost V 4 bases and J 4 bases, with 11 bases left between them. This CDR3 spans 13 amino acids. Germline V gives CDR1 SQVTM, CDR2 ANQGSEA. Supplemented by reference TRBV29-1 and TRBJ1-3, the full variable domain reads SAVISQKPSRDICQRGTSLTIQCQVDSQVTMMFWYRQQPGQSLTLIATANQGSEATYESGFVIDKFPISRPNLTFSTLTVSNMSPEDSSIYLCSVAMEAGNTIYFGEGSWLTVV.

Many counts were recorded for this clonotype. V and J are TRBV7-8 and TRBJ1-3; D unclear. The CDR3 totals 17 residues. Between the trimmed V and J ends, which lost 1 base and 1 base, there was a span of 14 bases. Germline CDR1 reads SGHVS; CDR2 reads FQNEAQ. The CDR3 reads CASSLVATTYSGNTIYF. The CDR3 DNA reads TGTGCCAGCAGCTTAGTGGCAACCACGTATTCTGGAAACACCATATATTTT.

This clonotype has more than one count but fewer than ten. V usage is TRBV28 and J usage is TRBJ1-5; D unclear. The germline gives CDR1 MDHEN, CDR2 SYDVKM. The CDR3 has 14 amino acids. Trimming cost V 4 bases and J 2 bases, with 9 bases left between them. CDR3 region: CASSSPQGNQPQHF. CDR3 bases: TGTGCCAGCAGTTCTCCCCAGGGCAATCAGCCCCAGCATTTT.

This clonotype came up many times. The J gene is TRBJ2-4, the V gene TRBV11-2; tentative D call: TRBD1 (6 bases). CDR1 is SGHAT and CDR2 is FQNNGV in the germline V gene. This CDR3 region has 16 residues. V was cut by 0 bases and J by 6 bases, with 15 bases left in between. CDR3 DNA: TGTGCCAGCAGCTTAGATGGGACAAGATTGCGAAACATTCAGTACTTC. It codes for CASSLDGTRLRNIQYF.

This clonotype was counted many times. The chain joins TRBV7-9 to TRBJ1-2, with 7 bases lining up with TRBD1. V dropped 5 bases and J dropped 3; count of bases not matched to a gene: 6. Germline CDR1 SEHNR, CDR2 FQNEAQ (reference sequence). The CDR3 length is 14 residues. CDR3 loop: CASSALRGDYGYTF. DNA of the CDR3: TGTGCCAGCAGCGCCCTCAGGGGGGACTATGGCTACACCTTC.

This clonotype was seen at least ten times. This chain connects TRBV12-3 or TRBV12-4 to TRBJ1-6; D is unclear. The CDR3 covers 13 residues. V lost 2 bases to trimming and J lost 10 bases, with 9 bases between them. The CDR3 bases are TGTGCCAGCAGTTTAATCCGCCCCTCACCCCTCCACTTT. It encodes CASSLIRPSPLHF.

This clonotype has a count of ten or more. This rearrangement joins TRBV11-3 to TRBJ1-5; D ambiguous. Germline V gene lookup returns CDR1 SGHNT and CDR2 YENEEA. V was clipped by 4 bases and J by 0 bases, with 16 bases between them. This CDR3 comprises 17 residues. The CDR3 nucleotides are TGTGCCAGCAGCTCTAGGGCGCGCCAGATTAGCAATCAGCCCCAGCATTTT. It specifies CASSSRARQISNQPQHF.

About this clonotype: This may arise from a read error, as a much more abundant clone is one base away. The CDR3 sequence is CASGQKGHTEAFF. CDR3 nucleotides: TGCGCCAGCGGCCAAAAGGGTCATACTGAAGCTTTCTTT. V and J are TRBV4-1 and TRBJ1-1; D unresolved. The germline V gene has CDR1 MGHRA and CDR2 YSYEKL. This CDR3 comprises 13 residues.

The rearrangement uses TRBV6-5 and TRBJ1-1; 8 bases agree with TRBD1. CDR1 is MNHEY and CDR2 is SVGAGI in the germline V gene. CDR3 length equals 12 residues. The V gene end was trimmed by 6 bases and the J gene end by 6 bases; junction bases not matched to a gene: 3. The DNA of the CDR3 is TGTGCCAGCAGCCAGACAGGGGCTGAAGCTTTCTTT. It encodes CASSQTGAEAFF.

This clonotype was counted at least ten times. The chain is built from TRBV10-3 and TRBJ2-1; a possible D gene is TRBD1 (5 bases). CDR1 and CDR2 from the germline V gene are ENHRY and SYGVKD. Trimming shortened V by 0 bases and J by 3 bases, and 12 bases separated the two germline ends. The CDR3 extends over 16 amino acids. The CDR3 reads CAISESKGSGYNEQFF. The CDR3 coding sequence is TGTGCCATCAGTGAGTCCAAGGGGTCCGGCTACAATGAGCAGTTCTTC.

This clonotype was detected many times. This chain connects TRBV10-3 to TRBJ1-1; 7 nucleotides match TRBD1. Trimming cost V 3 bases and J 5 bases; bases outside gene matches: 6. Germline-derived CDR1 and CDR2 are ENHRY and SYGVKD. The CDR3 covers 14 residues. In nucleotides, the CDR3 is TGTGCCATCAGTGAAACCAGGGGGGGGACTGAAGCTTTCTTT. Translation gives CAISETRGGTEAFF.

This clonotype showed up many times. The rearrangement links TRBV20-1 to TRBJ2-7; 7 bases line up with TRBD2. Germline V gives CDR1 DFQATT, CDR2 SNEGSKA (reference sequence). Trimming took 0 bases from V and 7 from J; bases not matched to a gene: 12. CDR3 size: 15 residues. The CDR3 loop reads CSAREPWGGSEEQYF. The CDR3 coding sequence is TGCAGTGCTAGAGAGCCGTGGGGGGGGAGTGAGGAGCAGTACTTC.

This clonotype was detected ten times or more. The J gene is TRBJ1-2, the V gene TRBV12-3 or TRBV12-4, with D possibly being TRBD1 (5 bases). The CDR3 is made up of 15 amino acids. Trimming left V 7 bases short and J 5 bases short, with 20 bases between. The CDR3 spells CASTPRDARRYGYTF. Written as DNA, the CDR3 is TGTGCCAGCACCCCCCGGGACGCCCGGAGATATGGCTACACCTTC.

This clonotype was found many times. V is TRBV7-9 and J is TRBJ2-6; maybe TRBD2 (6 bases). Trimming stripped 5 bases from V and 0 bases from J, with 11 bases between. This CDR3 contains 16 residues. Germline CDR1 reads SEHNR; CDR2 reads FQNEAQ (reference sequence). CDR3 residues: CASSAPGLSGANVLTF. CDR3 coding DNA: TGTGCCAGCAGCGCCCCGGGACTCTCTGGGGCCAACGTCCTGACTTTC.

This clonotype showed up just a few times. DNA for the CDR3: TGTGCCAGCAAAATTATTACTGAAGCTTTCTTT. It encodes CASKIITEAFF. The chain joins TRBV2 to TRBJ1-1; D gene unclear. The V gene lost 7 bases and the J gene lost 5 bases, with 8 bases spanning the gap. CDR3 length: 11 residues. Germline V gene data show CDR1 as SNHLY and CDR2 as FYNNEI.

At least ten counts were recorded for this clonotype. The CDR3 nucleotides read TGCGCCAGCAGCTTGGTAGAGGCGACTGAAGCTTTCTTT. Protein product: CASSLVEATEAFF. V and J are TRBV5-1 and TRBJ1-1; D uncertain. This CDR3 contains 13 residues. Germline CDR1 SGHRS, CDR2 YFSETQ. V gave up 0 bases and J gave up 5 bases, with 8 bases separating them. The full variable domain, its missing parts supplied by reference TRBV5-1 and TRBJ1-1, is KAGVTQTPRYLIKTRGQQVTLSCSPISGHRSVSWYQQTPGQGLQFLFEYFSETQRNKGNFPGRFSGRQFSNSRSEMNVSTLELGDSALYLCASSLVEATEAFFGQGTRLTVV.

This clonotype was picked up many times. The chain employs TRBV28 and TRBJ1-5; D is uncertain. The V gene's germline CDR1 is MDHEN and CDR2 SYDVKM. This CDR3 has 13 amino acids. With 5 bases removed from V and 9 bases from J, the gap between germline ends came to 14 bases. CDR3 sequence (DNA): TGTGCCAGCAGTGCCGCGCTCCCGGGGCCCCAGCATTTT. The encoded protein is CASSAALPGPQHF.